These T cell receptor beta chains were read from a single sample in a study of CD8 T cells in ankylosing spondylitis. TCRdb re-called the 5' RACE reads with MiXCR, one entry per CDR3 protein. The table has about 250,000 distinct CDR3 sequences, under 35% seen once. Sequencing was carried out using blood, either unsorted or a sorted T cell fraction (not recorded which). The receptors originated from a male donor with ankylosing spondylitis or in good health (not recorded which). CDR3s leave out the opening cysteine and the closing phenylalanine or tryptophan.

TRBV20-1 SVAQGGTDTQY
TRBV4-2 ASSPLGRGLETQY
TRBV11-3 ASSVRGGAADTQY
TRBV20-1 SAGGLAGGPTDTQY
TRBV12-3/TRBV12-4 ASSLHPNEQF
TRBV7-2 ASSLARATEAF
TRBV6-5 ASSYSETGVRAPLH
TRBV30 AWTNGGAEQF
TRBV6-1 ASRGQGTNYGYT